This T cell receptor beta chain was found in a study of blood T cell repertoires in COVID-19. The wider study: The origin of the acute and convalescent COVID-19 samples was the United States, Italy and Spain. In each case, the material was cDNA or gDNA derived from T cells, B-cell-depleted T cells, or PBMCs.

In the authors' workflow: Researchers report that nucleated cell counts were estimated from reference gene primer amplification. Clones were read by immunoSEQ multiplex PCR, and TCRdb kept only the in-frame ones, dropping some. D and trimming were read from the DNA, whereas the V and J calls and clone size are those reported in that table. The sample lists more than 250,000 clones; around 87% were seen once. This clonotype originated in a woman under 40 who had recovered from COVID-19. The sequenced sample was peripheral blood.

CDR3 loop: CASGLAVSNSPLHF. CDR3 DNA sequence: TGTGCCAGCGGGTTGGCGGTTTCAAATTCACCCCTCCACTTT. The gene calls are TRBV2 and TRBJ1-6; D is undetermined. Trimming removed 8 bases from V and 7 bases from J, with 15 bases in between. This CDR3 has 14 amino acids. Germline assignment: CDR1 SNHLY and CDR2 FYNNEI. Drawing the rest from reference TRBV2 and TRBJ1-6, the complete variable domain is EPEVTQTPSHQVTQMGQEVILRCVPISNHLYFYWYRQILGQKVEFLVSFYNNEISEKSEIFDDQFSVERPDGSNFTLKIRSTKLEDSAMYFCASGLAVSNSPLHFGNGTRLTVT.